These 27 T cell receptor beta chains came from one sample sequenced in a study of post-analysis software for immune sequencing data. Study-level points and caveats: Controls showed lower frequencies than patients for roughly 5 TRBV segments, and TRBV5-6, TRBV5-1 and TRBV20-1 were among these.

Unique molecular identifiers tagged the TCR beta cDNA libraries. TCRdb passed the PCR reads through MiXCR, listing each CDR3 protein once. The repertoire has about 460,000 distinct CDR3 sequences, nearly 45% of them found once; the top ten carry about 12%. No antigen has been identified for these receptors. The sequencing sample was made of blood. The source of these receptors is a girl aged 10 to 17 with multiple sclerosis.

The chain uses TRBV12-3 or TRBV12-4 and TRBJ1-5; 8 nucleotides line up with TRBD1. CDR3 size: 17 residues. The V gene end was trimmed by 7 bases and the J gene end by 0 bases; junction bases not matched to a gene: 11. The CDR3 sequence: CASTAQGEIYSNQPQHF. The DNA for the CDR3 is TGTGCCAGCACCGCACAGGGGGAGATCTATAGCAATCAGCCCCAGCATTTT.

The chain uses TRBV7-2 and TRBJ2-3; perhaps TRBD2 as D (5 bases). The CDR3 sequence is 16 residues long. V shed 2 bases and J shed 0 bases, with 12 bases lying between them. The germline gives CDR1 SGHTA, CDR2 FQGNSA. CDR3 sequence (DNA): TGTGCCAGCAGCTTAATGTCGGGAACTAGCACAGATACGCAGTATTTT. Translation: CASSLMSGTSTDTQYF.

Only a few counts were recorded for this clonotype. The genes are TRBV7-8 and TRBJ1-2; 9 bases are shared with TRBD1. With 5 bases clipped from V and 7 bases from J, the junction kept 17 bases outside the gene matches. Germline CDR1 SGHVS, CDR2 FQNEAQ. This CDR3 has 17 residues. CDR3 DNA: TGTGCCAGCAGCCTCCAGGCGGGACAGGGTGTGTTCGGTGGCTACACCTTC. This encodes CASSLQAGQGVFGGYTF. Variable domain in full (rest from reference TRBV7-8 and TRBJ1-2): GAGVSQSPRYKVAKRGQDVALRCDPISGHVSLFWYQQALGQGPEFLTYFQNEAQLDKSGLPSDRFFAERPEGSVSTLKIQRTQQEDSAVYLCASSLQAGQGVFGGYTFGSGTRLTVV.

V is TRBV4-1 and J is TRBJ2-3; the D gene is possibly TRBD1 (5 bases). This CDR3 has 14 amino acids. The germline CDR1 and CDR2 sequences are MGHRA and YSYEKL. V lost 0 bases and J 14 bases, leaving 18 bases between the germline ends. In nucleotides, the CDR3 is TGCGCCAGCAGCCAAGATGGGGCCGGGCTCACTGCGTATTTT. Its translation: CASSQDGAGLTAYF.

This sequence joins TRBV20-1 and TRBJ2-2; D is unresolved. The CDR3 sequence is 14 residues long. V was pared by 3 bases and J by 2 bases, with 10 bases between. Germline V gene sequence: CDR1 DFQATT, CDR2 SNEGSKA (reference sequence). The CDR3, as DNA: TGCAGTGCTAGTGTCCAGTTCAACACCGGGGAGCTGTTTTTT. Translation: CSASVQFNTGELFF.

This clonotype was picked up a small number of times. The chain links TRBV20-1 to TRBJ1-5; TRBD1 might be the D (5 bases). V was pared by 0 bases and J by 0 bases, with 9 bases between. The CDR3 is 15 residues long. From germline, CDR1 is DFQATT and CDR2 SNEGSKA (reference sequence). DNA for the CDR3: TGCAGTGCTAGAGATTCGACAGTTAGCAATCAGCCCCAGCATTTT. Translated: CSARDSTVSNQPQHF.

In its sample, this clonotype was seen a few times. The chain carries TRBV7-9 and TRBJ2-5, with a possible D match to TRBD1 (6 bases). CDR1 and CDR2 (germline): SEHNR, FQNEAQ (reference sequence). The CDR3 covers 14 residues. V lost 1 base and J lost 4, with 10 bases in between. This CDR3 is CASSLGGQAETQYF. The CDR3 nucleotides are TGTGCCAGCAGCTTAGGGGGACAAGCAGAGACCCAGTACTTC.

This clonotype was detected a few times. This chain joins TRBV6-4 and TRBJ1-6, with TRBD1 matching 9 bases. CDR3 length: 16 amino acids. Trimming took 5 bases from V and 7 from J; bases not matched to a gene: 9. Germline V CDR1 and CDR2: MRHNA, SNTAGT. The CDR3 nucleotides are TGTGCCAGCAGTCCACAACCGGGACAGGGCAATTCACCCCTCCACTTT. It specifies CASSPQPGQGNSPLHF.

This clonotype was seen more than once but under ten times. The chain has TRBV5-1 and TRBJ2-1; TRBD2 might be the D (6 bases). CDR3 size: 15 residues. The V and J ends lost 2 bases and 5 bases respectively, with 14 bases between them. Looked up from germline, CDR1 is SGHRS and CDR2 is YFSETQ. The CDR3 DNA reads as TGCGCCAGCAGCTTTACCAGTGGGGGGAACAATGAGCAGTTCTTC. Translating gives CASSFTSGGNNEQFF.

This chain joins TRBV20-1 and TRBJ2-5; 7 nucleotides line up with TRBD2. V was pared by 6 bases and J by 11 bases, with 18 bases of the junction left unmatched. Germline V lookup: CDR1 DFQATT, CDR2 SNEGSKA (reference sequence). There are 14 residues in the CDR3. The CDR3 here is CSARGGVSYNEQYF. CDR3 DNA: TGCAGTGCCCGCGGGGGAGTATCCTACAATGAGCAGTACTTC.

This clonotype was seen a few times. The chain has TRBV4-1 and TRBJ1-5; weak D call: TRBD1 (6 bases). The CDR3 spans 15 residues. From germline, CDR1 is MGHRA and CDR2 YSYEKL. V was trimmed by 9 bases and J by 6 bases, leaving 21 bases between them. DNA for the CDR3: TGCGCCAGGGTCACAGGGAGGCCGGGGCGTCAGCCCCAGCATTTT. Encoded protein: CARVTGRPGRQPQHF.

The gene calls are TRBV3-1 and TRBJ2-1; 9 bases are a match to TRBD2. This CDR3 has 18 amino acids. V shed 4 bases, J shed 3 bases, and the junction held 13 bases outside the gene matches. CDR1 and CDR2 from the germline V gene are LGHDT and YNNKEL (reference sequence). CDR3 amino acids: CASSPGGSGSHLYNEQFF. The CDR3 DNA sequence: TGTGCCAGCAGCCCGGGTGGTAGCGGGAGTCATCTCTACAATGAGCAGTTCTTC.

This chain joins TRBV10-3 and TRBJ2-5; no firm D call. CDR1 and CDR2 from the germline V gene are ENHRY and SYGVKD. The V and J ends lost 4 bases and 1 base respectively, with 7 bases between them. This CDR3 has 13 residues. The CDR3 region has the DNA TGTGCCATCAGTGGACGGATCCAAGAGACCCAGTACTTC. Its translation is CAISGRIQETQYF.

The J gene is TRBJ1-5, the V gene TRBV7-2; 7 nucleotides agree with TRBD1. V lost 5 bases, J lost 8 bases, and 6 bases stayed unmatched. Germline CDR1 is SGHTA and CDR2 is FQGNSA. The CDR3 contains 13 residues. Here the CDR3 reads CASSPDREKPQHF. As DNA, the CDR3 is TGTGCCAGCAGCCCCGACAGGGAAAAGCCCCAGCATTTT.

DNA for the CDR3: TGTGCCAGCAGTTTAGCCGCCGACAGCGGAGGCAATCAGCCCCAGCATTTT. This translates into CASSLAADSGGNQPQHF. The rearrangement uses TRBV12-3 or TRBV12-4 and TRBJ1-5, with D tentatively TRBD1 (5 bases). The CDR3 is made up of 17 amino acids. V was trimmed by 0 bases and J by 2 bases, leaving 14 bases between them.

This clonotype was detected only a few times. The rearrangement joins TRBV12-3 or TRBV12-4 to TRBJ2-7; D may be TRBD1 or TRBD2 (6 bases each). The better agreement between TRBJ2-4 and the DNA end casts doubt on the J call. The CDR3 sequence is 14 residues long. The CDR3: CASSLAEQGGIQYF. The CDR3 DNA is TGTGCCAGCAGTTTAGCTGAACAGGGAGGCATTCAGTACTTC.

The chain joins TRBV20-1 to TRBJ2-3; 7 nucleotides match TRBD2. The CDR3 totals 14 residues. Germline V lookup: CDR1 DFQATT, CDR2 SNEGSKA (reference sequence). The ends lost 5 bases at V and 3 bases at J; junction bases unmatched: 8. The DNA of the CDR3 is TGCAGTGCTCTAAGCGGGATCGAGACAGATACGCAGTATTTT. This translates into CSALSGIETDTQYF.

In this sample, this clonotype turned up a few times. The V and J genes are TRBV24-1 and TRBJ2-1, with D perhaps TRBD1 (6 bases). CDR1 and CDR2 (germline): KGHDR, SFDVKD. CDR3 length: 14 amino acids. Trimming removed 0 bases at V and 8 bases at J, with 10 bases between. CDR3 sequence reads: CATSDLTGTDEQFF. CDR3 DNA sequence: TGTGCCACCAGTGATTTGACAGGGACGGATGAGCAGTTCTTC.

The V gene is TRBV6-5, the J gene TRBJ1-2; 9 bases are a match to TRBD1. After removal of 7 bases from V and 7 bases from J, the junction contained 16 bases not matched to a gene. The CDR3 is 16 amino acids. In germline, CDR1 is MNHEY, CDR2 SVGAGI. In DNA form, the CDR3 reads TGTGCCAGCACCCTGACCCCGGGGTCGGACAGGGGTGGCTACACCTTC. It yields the protein CASTLTPGSDRGGYTF.

This clonotype was found a few times. The chain uses TRBV3-1 and TRBJ2-1; 9 nucleotides agree with TRBD2. Germline CDR1 and CDR2: LGHDT and YNNKEL (reference sequence). The J segment lost 9 bases and the V segment lost 1 base, leaving 4 bases of the junction unmatched. The CDR3 has 14 amino acids. This CDR3 is CASSQGGGRGEQFF. CDR3 nucleotides: TGTGCCAGCAGCCAAGGGGGCGGGAGGGGTGAGCAGTTCTTC.

The chain carries TRBV30 and TRBJ1-2; D might be TRBD1 (6 bases). Per the germline V gene, CDR1 is GTSNPN and CDR2 is SVGIG (reference sequence). Trimming took off 3 bases at V and 2 bases at J, with 16 bases between the two ends. This CDR3 comprises 15 residues. The CDR3 sequence: CAWRSLNRANYGYTF. CDR3 nucleotide sequence: TGTGCCTGGAGGTCCTTAAACAGGGCCAACTATGGCTACACCTTC. The variable domain in full, completed from reference TRBV30 and TRBJ1-2, reads SQTIHQWPATLVQPVGSPLSLECTVEGTSNPNLYWYRQAAGRGLQLLFYSVGIGQISSEVPQNLSASRPQDRQFILSSKKLLLSDSGFYLCAWRSLNRANYGYTFGSGTRLTVV.

The chain carries TRBV7-9 and TRBJ2-3; D may be TRBD2 (5 bases). Per germline, CDR1 SEHNR and CDR2 FQNEAQ (reference sequence). The V and J ends lost 0 bases and 6 bases respectively, with 10 bases between them. The CDR3 has 14 amino acids. CDR3 in amino acids: CASSLAEASDTQYF. CDR3 coding DNA: TGTGCCAGCAGCTTAGCGGAGGCTAGCGATACGCAGTATTTT. Full variable domain (rest looked up from reference TRBV7-9 and TRBJ2-3): DTGVSQNPRHKITKRGQNVTFRCDPISEHNRLYWYRQTLGQGPEFLTYFQNEAQLEKSRLLSDRFSAERPKGSFSTLEIQRTEQGDSAMYLCASSLAEASDTQYFGPGTRLTVL.

This rearrangement joins TRBV24-1 to TRBJ2-1; D gene uncertain. CDR1 and CDR2 from the germline V gene are KGHDR and SFDVKD. This CDR3 region has 14 residues. V lost 9 bases and J lost 2, with 13 bases in between. CDR3 in DNA: TGTGCCACCGGGCGAGGTTATCCCTACAATGAGCAGTTCTTC. This codes for CATGRGYPYNEQFF.

Of note for this clonotype: This sequence may be a read error, since a much larger clone differs from it by one base. This chain uses TRBV7-9 with TRBJ1-6; unclear D gene. The CDR3 has 14 residues. CDR1 is SEHNR, CDR2 FQNEAQ, per germline (reference sequence). CDR3 nucleotides: TGTGCCAGCAGGGAGTGGTTCGCCGATTCACCCCCCCACTTT. Encoded protein: CASREWFADSPPHF.

The chain recombines TRBV11-2 with TRBJ1-6; D not resolved. Trimming took off 3 bases at V and 9 bases at J, with 12 bases between the two ends. The CDR3 runs to 14 residues. The germline V gene has CDR1 SGHAT and CDR2 FQNNGV. The CDR3 coding sequence is TGTGCCAGCAGCTTCTGGGAGGAGGCTTCACCCCTCCACTTT. This sequence encodes CASSFWEEASPLHF.

The rearrangement joins TRBV30 to TRBJ1-5; the D is unclear. Trimming shortened V by 0 bases and J by 4 bases, and 7 bases separated the two germline ends. Germline V gene data show CDR1 as GTSNPN and CDR2 as SVGIG (reference sequence). The CDR3 loop spans 13 amino acids. The CDR3 reads CAWSVDENQPQHF. For the CDR3, the DNA is TGTGCCTGGAGTGTAGACGAGAATCAGCCCCAGCATTTT.

The CDR3 sequence: CASSPGLVWTDTQYF. The CDR3 DNA reads as TGTGCCAGCAGCCCAGGACTAGTCTGGACAGATACGCAGTATTTT. V is TRBV6-6 and J is TRBJ2-3, with 7 bases identical to TRBD2. The trim removed 6 bases at V and 3 bases at J, leaving 9 bases unmatched. Germline V gives CDR1 MNHNY, CDR2 SVGAGI (reference sequence). The CDR3 length is 15 residues.